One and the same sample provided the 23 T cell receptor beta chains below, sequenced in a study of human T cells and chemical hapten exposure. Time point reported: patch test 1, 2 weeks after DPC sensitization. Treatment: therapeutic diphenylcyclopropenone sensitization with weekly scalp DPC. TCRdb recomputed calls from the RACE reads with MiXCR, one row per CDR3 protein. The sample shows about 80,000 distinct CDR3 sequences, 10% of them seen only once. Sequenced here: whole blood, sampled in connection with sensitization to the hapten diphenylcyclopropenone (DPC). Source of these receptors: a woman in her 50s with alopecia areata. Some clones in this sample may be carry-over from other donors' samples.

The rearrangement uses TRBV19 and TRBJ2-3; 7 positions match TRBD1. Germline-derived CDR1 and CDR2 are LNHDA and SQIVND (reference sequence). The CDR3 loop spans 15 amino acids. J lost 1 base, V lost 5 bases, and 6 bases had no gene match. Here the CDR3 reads CASSDRVGGTDTQYF. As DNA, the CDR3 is TGTGCCAGTAGTGACAGGGTGGGAGGCACAGATACGCAGTATTTT.

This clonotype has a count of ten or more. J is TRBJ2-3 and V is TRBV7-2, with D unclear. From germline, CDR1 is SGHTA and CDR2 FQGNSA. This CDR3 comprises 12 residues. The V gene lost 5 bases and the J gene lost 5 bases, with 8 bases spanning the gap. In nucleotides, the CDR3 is TGTGCCAGCAGCAAATACAGAGATACGCAGTATTTT. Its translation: CASSKYRDTQYF.

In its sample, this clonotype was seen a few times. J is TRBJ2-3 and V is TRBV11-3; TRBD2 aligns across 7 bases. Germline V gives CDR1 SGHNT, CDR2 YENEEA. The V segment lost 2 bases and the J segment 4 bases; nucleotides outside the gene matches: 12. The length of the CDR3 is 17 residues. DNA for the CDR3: TGTGCCAGCAGCTTACCTCCACTAGCGATTAGGGCAGATACGCAGTATTTT. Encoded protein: CASSLPPLAIRADTQYF.

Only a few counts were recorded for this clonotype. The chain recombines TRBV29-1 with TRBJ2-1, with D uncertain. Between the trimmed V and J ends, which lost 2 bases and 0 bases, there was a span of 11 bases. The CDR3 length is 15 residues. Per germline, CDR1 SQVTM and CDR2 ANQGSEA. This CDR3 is CSVEPRSSSYNEQFF. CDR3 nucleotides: TGCAGCGTTGAACCTAGATCCAGCTCCTACAATGAGCAGTTCTTC.

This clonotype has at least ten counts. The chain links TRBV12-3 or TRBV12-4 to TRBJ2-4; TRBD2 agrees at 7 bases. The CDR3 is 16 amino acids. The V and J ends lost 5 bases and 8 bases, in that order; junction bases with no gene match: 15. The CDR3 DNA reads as TGTGCCAGCAGTCCGGGGGGTCAGGTTGGACCATACATTCAGTACTTC. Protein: CASSPGGQVGPYIQYF.

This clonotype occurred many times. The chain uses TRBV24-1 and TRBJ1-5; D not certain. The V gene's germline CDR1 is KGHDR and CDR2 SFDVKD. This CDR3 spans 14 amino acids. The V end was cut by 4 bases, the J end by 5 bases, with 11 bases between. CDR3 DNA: TGTGCCACCAGTGACGGCGGAGGAGATCAGCCCCAGCATTTT. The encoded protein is CATSDGGGDQPQHF.

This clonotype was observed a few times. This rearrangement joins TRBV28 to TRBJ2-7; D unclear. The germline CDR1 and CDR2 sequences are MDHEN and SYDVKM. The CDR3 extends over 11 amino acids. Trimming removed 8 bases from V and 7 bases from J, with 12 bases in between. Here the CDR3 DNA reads TGTGCCAGCTCTCCAGCGCGGGAGCAGTACTTC. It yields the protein CASSPAREQYF. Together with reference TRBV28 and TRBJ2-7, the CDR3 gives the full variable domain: DVKVTQSSRYLVKRTGEKVFLECVQDMDHENMFWYRQDPGLGLRLIYFSYDVKMKEKGDIPEGYSVSREKKERFSLILESASTNQTSMYLCASSPAREQYFGPGTRLTVT.

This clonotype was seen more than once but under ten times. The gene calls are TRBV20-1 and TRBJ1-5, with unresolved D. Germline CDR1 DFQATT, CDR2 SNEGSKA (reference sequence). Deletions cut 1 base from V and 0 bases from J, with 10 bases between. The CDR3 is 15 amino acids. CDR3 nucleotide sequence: TGCAGTGCTAGAGCCGGCGGAAATAGCAATCAGCCCCAGCATTTT. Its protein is CSARAGGNSNQPQHF.

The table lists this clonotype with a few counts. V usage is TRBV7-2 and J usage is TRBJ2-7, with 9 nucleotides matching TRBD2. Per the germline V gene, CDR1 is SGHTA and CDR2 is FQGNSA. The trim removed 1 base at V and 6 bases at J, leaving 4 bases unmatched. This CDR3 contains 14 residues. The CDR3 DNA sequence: TGTGCCAGCAGCTTAGGTAGCGGGAGTCGCGAGCAGTACTTC. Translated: CASSLGSGSREQYF.

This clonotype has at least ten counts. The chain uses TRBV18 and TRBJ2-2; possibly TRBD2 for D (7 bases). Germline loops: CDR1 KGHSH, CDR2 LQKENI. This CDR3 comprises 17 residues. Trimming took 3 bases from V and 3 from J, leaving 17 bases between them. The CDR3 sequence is CASSPLAGARDTGELFF. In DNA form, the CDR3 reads TGTGCCAGCTCACCCCTCGCGGGGGCTAGGGACACCGGGGAGCTGTTTTTT.

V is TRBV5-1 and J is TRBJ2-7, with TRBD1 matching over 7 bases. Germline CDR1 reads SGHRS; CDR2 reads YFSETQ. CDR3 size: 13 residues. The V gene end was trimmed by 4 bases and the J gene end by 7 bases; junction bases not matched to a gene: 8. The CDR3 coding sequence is TGCGCCAGCAGCCCGAATACAGGGGTAGAGCAGTACTTC. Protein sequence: CASSPNTGVEQYF.

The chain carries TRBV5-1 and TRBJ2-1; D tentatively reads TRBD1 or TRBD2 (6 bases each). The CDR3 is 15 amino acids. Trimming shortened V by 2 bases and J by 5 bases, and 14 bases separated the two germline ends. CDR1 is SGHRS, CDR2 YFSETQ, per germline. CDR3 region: CASSFLRGVDNEQFF. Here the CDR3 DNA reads TGCGCCAGCAGCTTCCTGAGGGGGGTGGACAATGAGCAGTTCTTC.

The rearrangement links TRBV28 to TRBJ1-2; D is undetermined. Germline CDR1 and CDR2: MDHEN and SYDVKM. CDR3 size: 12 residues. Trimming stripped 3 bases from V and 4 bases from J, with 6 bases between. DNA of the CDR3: TGTGCCAGCAGTTTCGGCCCCTATGGCTACACCTTC. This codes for CASSFGPYGYTF.

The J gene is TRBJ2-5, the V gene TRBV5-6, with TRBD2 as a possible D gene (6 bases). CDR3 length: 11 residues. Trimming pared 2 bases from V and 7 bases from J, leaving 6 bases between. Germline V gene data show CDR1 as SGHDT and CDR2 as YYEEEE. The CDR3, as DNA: TGTGCCAGCAGCTTCGGGGGGACCCAGTACTTC. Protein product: CASSFGGTQYF.

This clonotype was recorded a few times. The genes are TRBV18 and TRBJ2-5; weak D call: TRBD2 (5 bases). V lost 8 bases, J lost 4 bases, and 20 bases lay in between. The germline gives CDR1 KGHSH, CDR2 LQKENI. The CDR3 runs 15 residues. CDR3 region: CASTDFGLDGETQYF. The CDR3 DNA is TGTGCCAGCACCGACTTCGGACTGGATGGAGAGACCCAGTACTTC.

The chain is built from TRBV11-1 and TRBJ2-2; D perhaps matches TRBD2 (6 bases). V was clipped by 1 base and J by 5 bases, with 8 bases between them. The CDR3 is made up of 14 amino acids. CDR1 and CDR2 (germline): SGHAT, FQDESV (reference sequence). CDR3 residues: CASSLVRGTGELFF. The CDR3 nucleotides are TGTGCCAGCAGCTTAGTCCGGGGGACCGGGGAGCTGTTTTTT. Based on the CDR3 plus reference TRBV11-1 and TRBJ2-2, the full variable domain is EAEVAQSPRYKITEKSQAVAFWCDPISGHATLYWYRQILGQGPELLVQFQDESVVDDSQLPKDRFSAERLKGVDSTLKIQPAELGDSAMYLCASSLVRGTGELFFGEGSRLTVL.

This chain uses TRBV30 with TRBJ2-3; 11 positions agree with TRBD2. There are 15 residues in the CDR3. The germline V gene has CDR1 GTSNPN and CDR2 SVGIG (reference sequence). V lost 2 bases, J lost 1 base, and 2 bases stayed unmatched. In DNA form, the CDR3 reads TGTGCCTGGAGTCGGACTAGCGGGCGCACAGATACGCAGTATTTT. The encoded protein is CAWSRTSGRTDTQYF.

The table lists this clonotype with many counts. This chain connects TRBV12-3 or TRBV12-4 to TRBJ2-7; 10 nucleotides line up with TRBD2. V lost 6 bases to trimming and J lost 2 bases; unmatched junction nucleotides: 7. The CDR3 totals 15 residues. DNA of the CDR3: TGTGCCAGCAGCCGACTAGCGGGTTTCACCTACGAGCAGTACTTC. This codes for CASSRLAGFTYEQYF.

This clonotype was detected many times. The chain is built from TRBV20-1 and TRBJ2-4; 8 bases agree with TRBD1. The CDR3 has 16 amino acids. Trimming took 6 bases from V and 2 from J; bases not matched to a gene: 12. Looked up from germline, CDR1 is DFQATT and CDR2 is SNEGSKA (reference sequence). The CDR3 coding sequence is TGCAGTGCCTCTCCCGGACAGGGTGTAACCAAAAACATTCAGTACTTC. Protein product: CSASPGQGVTKNIQYF.

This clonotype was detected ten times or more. The CDR3 DNA reads as TGTGCCGGGGGACAGGGACAGGGAGGAAACATTCAGTACTTC. Translation gives CAGGQGQGGNIQYF. The chain has TRBV6-6 and TRBJ2-4; 9 bases fit TRBD1. Germline V CDR1 and CDR2: MNHNY, SVGAGI (reference sequence). CDR3 length: 14 amino acids. The ends lost 11 bases at V and 6 bases at J; junction bases unmatched: 11.

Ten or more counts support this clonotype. The CDR3 protein is CATSVPGAATQYF. As DNA, the CDR3 is TGTGCCACCAGTGTACCAGGGGCGGCTACGCAGTATTTT. The chain is built from TRBV24-1 and TRBJ2-3, with D maybe TRBD1 (6 bases). The CDR3 extends over 13 amino acids. Germline V gene data show CDR1 as KGHDR and CDR2 as SFDVKD. Trimming removed 5 bases from V and 8 bases from J, with 13 bases in between.

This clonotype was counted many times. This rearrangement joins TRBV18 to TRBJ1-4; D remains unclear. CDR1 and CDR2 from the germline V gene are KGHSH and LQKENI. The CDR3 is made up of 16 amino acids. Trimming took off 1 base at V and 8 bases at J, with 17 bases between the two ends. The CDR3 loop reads CASSPRPVLLDEKLFF. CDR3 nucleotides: TGTGCCAGCTCACCACGACCAGTGCTTCTAGACGAAAAACTGTTTTTT.

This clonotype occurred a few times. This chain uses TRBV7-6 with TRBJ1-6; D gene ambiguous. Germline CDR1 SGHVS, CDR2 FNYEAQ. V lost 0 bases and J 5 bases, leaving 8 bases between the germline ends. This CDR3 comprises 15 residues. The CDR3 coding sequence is TGTGCCAGCAGCTTAGCAGACGGGAATAATTCACCCCTCCACTTT. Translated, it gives CASSLADGNNSPLHF.